What follows are 24 T cell receptor beta chains derived from one specimen sequenced in a study of human T cells and chemical hapten exposure. In TCRdb, the RACE reads were re-called with MiXCR into one record per CDR3 protein. Among fewer than 350,000 distinct CDR3 sequences listed, roughly 8% were seen once. Documented time point: pre-sensitization, week 0. Indicated treatment: therapeutic diphenylcyclopropenone sensitization with weekly scalp DPC. The input for sequencing was whole blood, taken in connection with sensitization to the hapten diphenylcyclopropenone (DPC). These receptors were taken from a man aged 18-30 years with alopecia areata. Some clones in this sample may be carry-over from other donors' samples.

This clonotype was counted between two and nine times. The rearrangement joins TRBV7-8 to TRBJ1-1; tentative D call: TRBD1 (6 bases). This CDR3 is 14 amino acids long. Looked up from germline, CDR1 is SGHVS and CDR2 is FQNEAQ. Trimming cost V 1 base and J 8 bases, with 14 bases left between them. The CDR3, as DNA: TGTGCCAGCAGCTTAGGTCAGGGGCTCACCGAAGCTTTCTTT. It translates to CASSLGQGLTEAFF. Variable domain in full (rest from reference TRBV7-8 and TRBJ1-1): GAGVSQSPRYKVAKRGQDVALRCDPISGHVSLFWYQQALGQGPEFLTYFQNEAQLDKSGLPSDRFFAERPEGSVSTLKIQRTQQEDSAVYLCASSLGQGLTEAFFGQGTRLTVV.

This clonotype was observed a few times. The gene calls are TRBV10-2 and TRBJ1-1; D call uncertain. The V and J ends lost 0 bases and 1 base respectively, with 9 bases between them. This CDR3 is 15 amino acids long. Germline CDR1 is WSHSY and CDR2 is SAAADI. CDR3 sequence (DNA): TGCGCCAGCAGTGAGTCGGTGGGCCAGAACACTGAAGCTTTCTTT. Its protein is CASSESVGQNTEAFF.

This clonotype was counted many times. V usage is TRBV29-1 and J usage is TRBJ2-7; D is possibly TRBD2 (6 bases). V shed 6 bases and J shed 3 bases, with 21 bases lying between them. Germline assignment: CDR1 SQVTM and CDR2 ANQGSEA. There are 15 residues in the CDR3. This CDR3 reads CSVGGGGQTHYEQYF. The CDR3 DNA sequence: TGCAGCGTCGGGGGAGGAGGGCAGACCCACTACGAGCAGTACTTC.

This chain joins TRBV9 and TRBJ1-5; the match to TRBD1 covers 8 bases. The germline gives CDR1 SGDLS, CDR2 YYNGEE. J gave up 2 bases and V 1 base, and 2 bases lay outside the gene matches. This CDR3 spans 15 amino acids. CDR3 amino acids: CASSVTGQGNQPQHF. The CDR3 region has the DNA TGTGCCAGCAGCGTAACGGGACAGGGCAATCAGCCCCAGCATTTT.

The sample holds many counts of this clonotype. The V and J genes are TRBV6-6 and TRBJ1-2, with 12 bases identical to TRBD1. After removal of 4 bases from V and 8 bases from J, the junction contained 8 bases not matched to a gene. This CDR3 comprises 15 residues. Germline-derived CDR1 and CDR2 are MNHNY and SVGAGI (reference sequence). CDR3 loop: CASSSPGQGAGGYTF. CDR3 coding DNA: TGTGCCAGCAGTTCGCCGGGACAGGGGGCCGGAGGCTACACCTTC.

CDR3: CASSPGLAFNEQFF. CDR3 in DNA: TGTGCCAGCAGCCCGGGACTAGCGTTCAATGAGCAGTTCTTC. The V gene is TRBV2, the J gene TRBJ2-1, with 10 bases identical to TRBD2. With 6 bases clipped from V and 6 bases from J, the junction kept 5 bases outside the gene matches. The germline CDR1 and CDR2 sequences are SNHLY and FYNNEI. The CDR3 has 14 residues.

This clonotype has only a few counts. This sequence joins TRBV6-5 and TRBJ1-1, with 7 bases fitting TRBD1. J was trimmed by 6 bases and V by 0 bases; bases with no gene match: 4. The CDR3 spans 14 residues. The germline V gene has CDR1 MNHEY and CDR2 SVGAGI. The CDR3 region is CASSYSQGGPEAFF. The CDR3 DNA sequence: TGTGCCAGCAGTTACTCCCAGGGGGGGCCTGAAGCTTTCTTT.

There are many counts of this clonotype. The chain combines TRBV5-1 with TRBJ2-7; 12 bases are shared with TRBD1. This CDR3 has 18 residues. Unmatched junction bases numbered 14, after V lost 4 bases and J lost 3 bases. Germline-derived CDR1 and CDR2 are SGHRS and YFSETQ. CDR3 sequence: CASSRGDRGRFVGYEQYF. The CDR3 DNA reads as TGCGCCAGCAGCAGAGGGGACAGGGGGCGATTCGTAGGCTACGAGCAGTACTTC. The full variable domain, with the rest looked up from reference TRBV5-1 and TRBJ2-7, is KAGVTQTPRYLIKTRGQQVTLSCSPISGHRSVSWYQQTPGQGLQFLFEYFSETQRNKGNFPGRFSGRQFSNSRSEMNVSTLELGDSALYLCASSRGDRGRFVGYEQYFGPGTRLTVT.

The CDR3 loop reads CASTTSRQLSTDTQYF. The CDR3 DNA follows: TGTGCCAGCACCACAAGTAGACAGCTTAGCACAGATACGCAGTATTTT. The rearrangement links TRBV28 to TRBJ2-3, with TRBD1 as a possible D gene (5 bases). Germline CDR1 reads MDHEN; CDR2 reads SYDVKM. This CDR3 spans 16 amino acids. V was pared by 7 bases and J by 0 bases, with 17 bases between.

This clonotype was counted between two and nine times. This chain links TRBV10-3 with TRBJ1-4; 8 bases are a match to TRBD1. J was trimmed by 7 bases and V by 6 bases; bases with no gene match: 10. Per germline, CDR1 ENHRY and CDR2 SYGVKD. The CDR3 is 15 residues long. The CDR3 is CAIRPNQGAGEKLFF. The CDR3 bases are TGTGCCATCAGACCCAACCAGGGGGCGGGTGAAAAACTGTTTTTT.

Only a few counts were recorded for this clonotype. The chain uses TRBV29-1 and TRBJ1-2; 11 positions match TRBD1. The CDR3 has 14 amino acids. In germline, CDR1 is SQVTM, CDR2 ANQGSEA. Losses at the gene ends were 4 bases for V and 4 bases for J; bases not matched to a gene: 5. The CDR3 loop is CSVATGTGGYGYTF. The CDR3, as DNA: TGCAGCGTTGCGACCGGGACAGGGGGCTATGGCTACACCTTC.

This clonotype appeared many times. The chain couples TRBV6-2 or TRBV6-3 to TRBJ1-2; D is unresolved. The V gene's germline CDR1 is MNHEY and CDR2 SVGEGT. The V and J ends lost 5 bases and 2 bases respectively, with 9 bases between them. CDR3 size: 13 residues. Written as DNA, the CDR3 is TGTGCCAGCAGTCGCGGAGGAAACTATGGCTACACCTTC. This codes for CASSRGGNYGYTF.

This clonotype was observed a few times. V is TRBV7-6 and J is TRBJ2-5; D might be TRBD2 (5 bases). Germline CDR1 is SGHVS and CDR2 is FNYEAQ. The CDR3 covers 15 residues. Between the trimmed V and J ends, which lost 2 bases and 1 base, there was a span of 11 bases. CDR3 sequence reads: CASSLRASRQETQYF. For the CDR3, the DNA is TGTGCCAGCAGCTTAAGGGCTAGCCGCCAAGAGACCCAGTACTTC.

This clonotype was observed a few times. The CDR3 nucleotides read TGTGCCAGCGAAGGAGCGGGGTCGCATCAAGAGACCCAGTACTTC. Amino acid sequence: CASEGAGSHQETQYF. The rearrangement uses TRBV28 and TRBJ2-5; 7 bases line up with TRBD2. Germline V gene sequence: CDR1 MDHEN, CDR2 SYDVKM. V lost 8 bases, J lost 2 bases, and 11 bases stayed unmatched. The CDR3 totals 15 residues.

This chain joins TRBV6-5 and TRBJ1-6; TRBD1 agrees at 9 bases. V lost 5 bases and J lost 4; bases outside the gene matches: 6. The CDR3 totals 16 residues. Germline V gene data show CDR1 as MNHEY and CDR2 as SVGAGI. This chain's CDR3 is CASSRDRDGYNSPLHF. The CDR3, as DNA: TGTGCCAGCAGTCGGGACAGGGACGGGTATAATTCACCCCTCCACTTT.

In this sample, this clonotype turned up many times. The rearrangement links TRBV7-9 to TRBJ1-1; tentative D call: TRBD1 (5 bases). Trimming pared 1 base from V and 4 bases from J, leaving 13 bases between. The germline CDR1 and CDR2 sequences are SEHNR and FQNEAQ (reference sequence). The CDR3 is made up of 15 amino acids. CDR3 nucleotide sequence: TGTGCCAGCAGCTTAGAGGCAGGGCGGGGCACTGAAGCTTTCTTT. Translation: CASSLEAGRGTEAFF.

The chain carries TRBV27 and TRBJ2-3; D remains ambiguous. The germline V and J ends were trimmed by 0 bases and 2 bases, with 18 bases remaining between them. Germline CDR1 and CDR2: MNHEY and SMNVEV (reference sequence). There are 18 residues in the CDR3. DNA of the CDR3: TGTGCCAGCAGTTTATCGGGTTGGCAGGCTCTCAACACAGATACGCAGTATTTT. This translates into CASSLSGWQALNTDTQYF.

This clonotype has ten or more counts. The chain recombines TRBV10-3 with TRBJ2-3, with D tentatively TRBD2 (5 bases). V was clipped by 6 bases and J by 3 bases, with 19 bases between them. This CDR3 region has 16 residues. Germline CDR1 ENHRY, CDR2 SYGVKD. CDR3: CAISLTRGRETDTQYF. The CDR3 nucleotides read TGTGCCATCAGCTTGACCCGGGGAAGGGAGACAGATACGCAGTATTTT.

The chain joins TRBV7-9 to TRBJ2-3, with D tentatively TRBD2 (7 bases). The CDR3 runs to 16 residues. V was trimmed by 2 bases and J by 1 base, leaving 13 bases between them. Germline CDR1 reads SEHNR; CDR2 reads FQNEAQ (reference sequence). The CDR3 DNA sequence: TGTGCCAGCAGCTTACGGACGGGGGGCCGCACAGATACGCAGTATTTT. Its translation: CASSLRTGGRTDTQYF. The full variable domain, its missing parts supplied by reference TRBV7-9 and TRBJ2-3, is DTGVSQNPRHKITKRGQNVTFRCDPISEHNRLYWYRQTLGQGPEFLTYFQNEAQLEKSRLLSDRFSAERPKGSFSTLEIQRTEQGDSAMYLCASSLRTGGRTDTQYFGPGTRLTVL.

This clonotype was picked up a small number of times. The J gene is TRBJ2-1, the V gene TRBV28, with 8 positions matching TRBD2. J gave up 4 bases and V 3 bases, and 11 bases lay outside the gene matches. The CDR3 covers 17 residues. The germline V gene encodes CDR1 MDHEN and CDR2 SYDVKM. CDR3 in amino acids: CASSFPLRGLDYNEQFF. The DNA of the CDR3 is TGTGCCAGCAGTTTCCCGCTCAGGGGACTAGATTACAATGAGCAGTTCTTC.

This clonotype was seen repeatedly, ten times or more. This chain uses TRBV7-8 with TRBJ1-5; possibly TRBD1 for D (6 bases). Germline loops: CDR1 SGHVS, CDR2 FQNEAQ. Trimming removed 4 bases from V and 0 bases from J, with 13 bases in between. This CDR3 has 16 amino acids. CDR3 in amino acids: CASSSGGGYSNQPQHF. CDR3 sequence (DNA): TGTGCCAGCAGCTCCGGGGGGGGCTATAGCAATCAGCCCCAGCATTTT.

In its sample, this clonotype was seen once. Since a much larger clone is just one base distant, this may be a read error. The genes are TRBV7-8 and TRBJ2-7, with D perhaps TRBD2 (6 bases). This CDR3 has 16 amino acids. The V gene's germline CDR1 is SGHVS and CDR2 FQNEAQ. V gave up 4 bases and J gave up 4 bases, with 20 bases separating them. The CDR3 DNA reads as TGTGCCAGCAGCTCACACTCGACTAGGTTTCGGTACGAGCAGTACGTC. Translating it yields CASSSHSTRFRYEQYV.

The sample holds many counts of this clonotype. This chain connects TRBV4-3 to TRBJ2-1; TRBD2 is a possible D gene (6 bases). The CDR3 is made up of 13 amino acids. V was trimmed by 2 bases and J by 8 bases, leaving 10 bases between them. CDR1 and CDR2 from the germline V gene are LGHNA and YSLEER. For the CDR3, the DNA is TGCGCCAGCAGCCAATTTTCGGGAGATGAGCAGTTCTTC. Its protein product is CASSQFSGDEQFF.

Only a few counts were recorded for this clonotype. J is TRBJ1-1 and V is TRBV29-1; a weak D match, TRBD1 (5 bases). This CDR3 contains 13 residues. V lost 6 bases and J lost 1, with 12 bases in between. The V gene's germline CDR1 is SQVTM and CDR2 ANQGSEA. The CDR3 bases are TGCAGCGTGGTGACAGCACCGAACACTGAAGCTTTCTTT. Translating it yields CSVVTAPNTEAFF.